These 11 T cell receptor beta chains came from one sample sequenced in a study of breast tumors, draining lymph nodes, adjacent tissues. TCRdb re-called the multiplex PCR reads through MiXCR, storing one row per CDR3 protein. The data contain tens of thousands of distinct CDR3 sequences, around 40% of them singletons. Sequencing was carried out using breast tumor tissue. The receptors stem from a female donor with breast cancer. Some clones in this sample may be carry-over from other donors' samples.

About this clonotype itself: A junction end diverges from the germline sequence, so it may reflect a read error. The chain joins TRBV20-1 to TRBJ1-2, with unresolved D. Germline V gives CDR1 DFQATT, CDR2 SNEGSKA (reference sequence). The CDR3 length is 14 residues. For the CDR3, the DNA is TGCGGTGCTAGAGGCCCGCGGAATTCCTACGGCTACACCTTC. Translated, it gives CGARGPRNSYGYTF.

The chain uses TRBV20-1 and TRBJ1-5; D is unresolved. The CDR3 contains 12 residues. Trimming stripped 4 bases from V and 3 bases from J, with 7 bases between. Germline V gives CDR1 DFQATT, CDR2 SNEGSKA (reference sequence). CDR3 sequence (DNA): TGCAGTGCTACGGACGTCAATCAGCCCCAGCATTTT. Translation gives CSATDVNQPQHF.

CDR3 region: CASSYLMNTEAFF. The CDR3 bases are TGTGCCAGCAGTTACTTAATGAACACTGAAGCTTTCTTT. This sequence joins TRBV6-5 and TRBJ1-1; D remains ambiguous. CDR1 and CDR2 from the germline V gene are MNHEY and SVGAGI. Trimming removed 1 base from V and 0 bases from J, with 3 bases in between. This CDR3 contains 13 residues.

This clonotype was counted only a few times. The genes are TRBV28 and TRBJ1-1; no clear D gene. Trimming removed 8 bases from V and 0 bases from J, with 13 bases in between. This CDR3 has 14 residues. Looked up from germline, CDR1 is MDHEN and CDR2 is SYDVKM. The CDR3 sequence is CASFPATMNTEAFF. For the CDR3, the DNA is TGTGCCAGCTTCCCGGCCACTATGAACACTGAAGCTTTCTTT.

The CDR3: CASSFGGSTDTQNTEAFF. The CDR3, as DNA: TGTGCCAGCAGCTTCGGTGGCTCCACAGATACGCAGAACACTGAAGCTTTCTTT. The chain couples TRBV7-2 to TRBJ1-1; D is unresolved. The CDR3 sequence is 18 residues long. The germline V and J ends were trimmed by 3 bases and 1 base, with 21 bases remaining between them. Germline V gene lookup returns CDR1 SGHTA and CDR2 FQGNSA.

This chain links TRBV7-9 with TRBJ2-1; 10 positions match TRBD2. The CDR3 sequence is 15 residues long. Germline V lookup: CDR1 SEHNR, CDR2 FQNEAQ (reference sequence). The junction had 10 bases not matched to a gene; V was cut back by 4 bases and J by 10 bases. The CDR3 nucleotides read TGTGCCAGCAGCTCTAGCGGGAGCGGAACCGGGGAGCAGTTCTTC. This codes for CASSSSGSGTGEQFF.

This clonotype was seen at least ten times. CDR3 amino acids: CASSSNYEQYF. CDR3 nucleotide sequence: TGTGCCAGCAGCTCAAACTACGAGCAGTACTTC. This sequence joins TRBV5-8 and TRBJ2-7; D remains ambiguous. Germline lookup yields CDR1 SGHTS and CDR2 YDEGEE. The CDR3 has 11 amino acids. Deletions cut 3 bases from V and 3 bases from J, with 4 bases between.

V is TRBV6-1 and J is TRBJ1-2; D gene unclear. CDR3 length: 11 residues. V was trimmed by 10 bases and J by 8 bases, leaving 14 bases between them. CDR1 is MNHNS and CDR2 is SASEGT in the germline V gene. The CDR3 reads CAKLGLTGYTF. The CDR3 nucleotides read TGTGCCAAGCTCGGACTAACGGGCTACACCTTC.

The chain carries TRBV18 and TRBJ2-7, with 7 bases fitting TRBD1. Germline V CDR1 and CDR2: KGHSH, LQKENI. The V segment lost 3 bases and the J segment 4 bases; nucleotides outside the gene matches: 9. This CDR3 spans 15 amino acids. CDR3 nucleotides: TGTGCCAGCTCACCGTCGCCGGGCAGGGGGTACGAGCAGTACTTC. Protein: CASSPSPGRGYEQYF.

Many counts were recorded for this clonotype. This sequence joins TRBV5-1 and TRBJ2-5, with 10 bases matching TRBD1. The length of the CDR3 is 15 residues. V lost 2 bases and J lost 5; bases outside the gene matches: 6. The germline gives CDR1 SGHRS, CDR2 YFSETQ. The CDR3 loop is CASSLGDRGWETQYF. The CDR3 DNA reads as TGCGCCAGCAGCTTAGGGGACAGGGGATGGGAGACCCAGTACTTC.

This clonotype was observed many times. V gene TRBV12-3 or TRBV12-4 combines with J gene TRBJ1-4; 9 bases match TRBD1. The CDR3 is 14 residues long. Trimming at V came to 5 bases and at J to 5 bases, leaving 3 bases not matched to a gene. This chain's CDR3 is CASSKGQGNEKLFF. The CDR3 DNA is TGTGCCAGCAGTAAGGGACAGGGAAATGAAAAACTGTTTTTT.